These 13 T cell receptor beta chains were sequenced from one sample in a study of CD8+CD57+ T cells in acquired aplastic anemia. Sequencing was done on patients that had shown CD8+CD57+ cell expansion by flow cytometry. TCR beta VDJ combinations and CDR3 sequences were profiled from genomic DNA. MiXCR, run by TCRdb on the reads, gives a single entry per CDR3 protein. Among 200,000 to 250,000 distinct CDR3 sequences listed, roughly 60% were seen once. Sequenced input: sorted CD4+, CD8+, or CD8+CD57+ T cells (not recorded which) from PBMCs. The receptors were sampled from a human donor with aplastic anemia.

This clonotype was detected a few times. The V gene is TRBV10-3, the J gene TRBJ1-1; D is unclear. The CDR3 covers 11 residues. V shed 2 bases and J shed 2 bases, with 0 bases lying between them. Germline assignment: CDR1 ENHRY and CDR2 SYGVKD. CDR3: CAISENTEAFF. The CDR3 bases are TGTGCCATCAGTGAGAACACTGAAGCTTTCTTT.

Here the CDR3 DNA reads TGTGCCAGCAGTTTGGACGGTAGCAATCAGCCCCAGCATTTT. Encoded protein: CASSLDGSNQPQHF. The chain joins TRBV7-9 to TRBJ1-5; D remains unclear. Deletions cut 6 bases from V and 0 bases from J, with 9 bases between. The CDR3 contains 14 residues. CDR1 SEHNR and CDR2 FQNEAQ come from the germline V gene (reference sequence).

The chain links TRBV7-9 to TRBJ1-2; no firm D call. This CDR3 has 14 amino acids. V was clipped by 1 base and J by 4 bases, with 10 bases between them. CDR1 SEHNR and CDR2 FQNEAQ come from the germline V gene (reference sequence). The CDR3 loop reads CASSLEGWIYGYTF. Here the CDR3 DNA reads TGTGCCAGCAGCTTAGAGGGCTGGATCTATGGCTACACCTTC.

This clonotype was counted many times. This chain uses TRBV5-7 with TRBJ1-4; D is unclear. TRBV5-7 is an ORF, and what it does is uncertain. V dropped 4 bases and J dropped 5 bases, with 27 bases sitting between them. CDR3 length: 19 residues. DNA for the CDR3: TGTGCCAGCAGCGTACTCAAAAAGCGGACGGAGTCACTCAATGAAAAACTGTTTTTT. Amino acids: CASSVLKKRTESLNEKLFF.

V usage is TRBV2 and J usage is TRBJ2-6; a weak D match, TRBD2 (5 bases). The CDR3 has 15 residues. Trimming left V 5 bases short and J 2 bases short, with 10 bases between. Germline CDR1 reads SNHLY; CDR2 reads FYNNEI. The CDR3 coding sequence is TGTGCCAGCAGTCCCCGGGGTGCTGGGGCCAACGTCCTGACTTTC. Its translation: CASSPRGAGANVLTF.

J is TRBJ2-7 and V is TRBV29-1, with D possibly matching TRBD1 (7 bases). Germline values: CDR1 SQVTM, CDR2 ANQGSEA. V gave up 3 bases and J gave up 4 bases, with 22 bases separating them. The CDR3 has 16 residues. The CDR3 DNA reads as TGCAGCGTTGACGGACAGGAGGGACCTGAACGTTACGAGCAGTACTTC. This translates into CSVDGQEGPERYEQYF.

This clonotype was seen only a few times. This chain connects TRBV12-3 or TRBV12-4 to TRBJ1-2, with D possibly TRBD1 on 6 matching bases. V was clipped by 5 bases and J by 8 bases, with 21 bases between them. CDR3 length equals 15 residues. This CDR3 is CASSAGGGLGFGYTF. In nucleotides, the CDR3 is TGTGCCAGCAGTGCGGGTGGGGGCCTTGGCTTCGGCTACACCTTC.

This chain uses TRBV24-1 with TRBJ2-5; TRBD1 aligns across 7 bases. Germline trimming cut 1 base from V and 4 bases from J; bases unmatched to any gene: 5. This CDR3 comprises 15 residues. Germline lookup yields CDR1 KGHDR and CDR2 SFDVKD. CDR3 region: CATSDFSGGRETQYF. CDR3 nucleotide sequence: TGTGCCACCAGTGATTTCTCAGGGGGAAGAGAGACCCAGTACTTC.

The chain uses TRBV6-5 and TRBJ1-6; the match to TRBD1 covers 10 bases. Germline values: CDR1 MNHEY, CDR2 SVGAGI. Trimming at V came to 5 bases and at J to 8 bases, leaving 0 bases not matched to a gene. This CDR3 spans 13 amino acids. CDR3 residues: CASSDRGHSPLHF. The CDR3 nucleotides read TGTGCCAGCAGTGACAGGGGGCATTCACCCCTCCACTTT.

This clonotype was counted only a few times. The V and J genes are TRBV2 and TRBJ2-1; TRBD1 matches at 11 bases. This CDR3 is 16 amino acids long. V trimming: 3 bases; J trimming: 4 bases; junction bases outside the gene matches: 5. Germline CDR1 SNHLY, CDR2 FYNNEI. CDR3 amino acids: CASSEMDRGLYNEQFF. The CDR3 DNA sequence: TGTGCCAGCAGTGAGATGGACAGGGGGCTTTACAATGAGCAGTTCTTC.

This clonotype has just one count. CDR3 nucleotides: TGTGCCAGCAGCCAACCCGCGGAGAACACTGAAGCTTTCTTT. This gives the protein CASSQPAENTEAFF. This rearrangement joins TRBV7-2 to TRBJ1-1; D remains unclear. The CDR3 consists of 14 residues. Trimming shortened V by 5 bases and J by 1 base, and 11 bases separated the two germline ends. Germline assignment: CDR1 SGHTA and CDR2 FQGNSA.

CDR3 DNA sequence: TGCGCCAGCAGCTCGGACGGCATTTACGAGCAGTACTTC. Encoded protein: CASSSDGIYEQYF. The chain joins TRBV5-1 to TRBJ2-7; no reliable D call. Germline V gives CDR1 SGHRS, CDR2 YFSETQ. V was pared by 3 bases and J by 4 bases, with 11 bases between. The CDR3 has 13 residues.

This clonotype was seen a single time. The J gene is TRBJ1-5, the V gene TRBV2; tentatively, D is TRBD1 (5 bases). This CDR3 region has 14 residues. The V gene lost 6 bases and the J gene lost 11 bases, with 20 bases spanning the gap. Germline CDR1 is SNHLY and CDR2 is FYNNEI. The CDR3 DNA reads TGTGCCAGCAGAAGAACATGGGGGGAGGAGGCCCAGCATTTT. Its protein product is CASRRTWGEEAQHF.